The text below deals with one T cell receptor (beta chain). Its antigen is as yet unknown. This entry is derived from a study of OX40 agonist ivuxolimab in advanced cancers. General study results and limits: Among the lowest levels of clonal expansion were found in partial responders at 0.1-3.0 mg/kg.

Sequencing was performed with immunoSEQ multiplex PCR; in TCRdb, only in-frame clones are kept and a portion is missing. The repertoire holds approximately 5,500 clones, with roughly three fifths as singletons. The CDR3 runs 15 residues. Germline V gene lookup returns CDR1 MNHEY and CDR2 SMNVEV (reference sequence). Trimming removed 1 base at V and 6 bases at J, with 15 bases between. The sample here was CD4+ or CD8+ T cells sorted from blood, taken in a trial of the OX40 agonist ivuxolimab. The chain uses TRBV27 and TRBJ1-2; the D is unclear. The TCR comes from an adult with an advanced solid tumor such as melanoma, head and neck, liver or kidney cancer. The CDR3 nucleotides read TGTGCCAGCAGTTTATGGCCGAGCGACGGGAATGGCTACACCTTC. Translated: CASSLWPSDGNGYTF.